This paragraph reports one T cell receptor beta chain. Its antigen remains unknown. The PCR ran on 60 Vbeta and 13 Jbeta primers. As originally analysed: Around 12 million of tens of millions of unique TCR beta chains were shared, per a later count. Profiling relied on immunoSEQ multiplex PCR, and the TCRdb table lists in-frame clones only, not all of them. V and J calls and clone size are copied from that table; D and trimming were computed from the DNA. The table shows roughly 160,000 clones, with approximately 80% occurring only once. This entry is derived from a study of cytomegalovirus exposure and HLA in healthy donors. Points from the study as a whole: CMV serostatus was the sole immune exposure data available.

The CDR3 extends over 14 amino acids. V gave up 7 bases and J gave up 12 bases, with 22 bases separating them. The specimen sequenced was PBMCs. This receptor was identified in a woman between 45 and 60 years old in good health and CMV-seropositive. This rearrangement joins TRBV6-7 to TRBJ2-1; D is possibly TRBD1 (6 bases). TRBV6-7 is classed as an ORF, of uncertain function. For the CDR3, the DNA is TGTGCCAGCAATTTCCGACAGGTCTACTGGACGCAGTTCTTC. Encoded protein: CASNFRQVYWTQFF.